A selection of T cell receptor beta chains follows, all from one sample in a study of blood T cell repertoires in COVID-19. Produced via immunoSEQ multiplex PCR; TCRdb's table is partial and in-frame only. There are about 360,000 clones in the sample; approximately 86% occur only once, and 7.1% lies in the top ten. The source material was peripheral blood. The receptors were sampled from a woman in her sixties or seventies with COVID-19, enrolled during active disease. Both conserved end residues are part of each CDR3. Fields, in order: D gene, V gene, clone size, J gene, CDR3 DNA, CDR3 protein. The D gene is left open where the match is weak. Clone size is not always given. Where it is, it says once, few, many or a class for expanded clones.

D: TRBD1; V: TRBV19; size: few; J: TRBJ1-5; DNA: TGTGCCAGTCTCGAGCAGGGGGCAATGGGTCGCAATCAGCCCCAGCATTTT; CDR3: CASLEQGAMGRNQPQHF
D: .; V: TRBV2; size: .; J: TRBJ1-6; DNA: TGTGCCAGCAGTGAGGCGACAGACCTCCACTTT; CDR3: CASSEATDLHF
D: .; V: TRBV5-1; size: .; J: TRBJ2-2; DNA: TGCGCCAGCAGCGCAGGTACGAACACCGGGGAGCTGTTTTTT; CDR3: CASSAGTNTGELFF
D: TRBD1; V: TRBV5-4; size: .; J: TRBJ2-1; DNA: TGTGCCAGCAGCTTGGGGGGACAGGAGGGCAATGAGCAGTTCTTC; CDR3: CASSLGGQEGNEQFF
D: .; V: TRBV5-5; size: .; J: TRBJ1-6; DNA: TGTGCCAGCAGCCCTGGTTTGGGAGCCACCTATAATTCACCCCTCCACTTT; CDR3: CASSPGLGATYNSPLHF
D: .; V: TRBV18; size: once; J: TRBJ1-5; DNA: TGTGCCAGCTCACCACCCCAGGGTAATCAGCCCCAGCATTTT; CDR3: CASSPPQGNQPQHF
D: .; V: TRBV2; size: few; J: TRBJ2-2; DNA: TGTGCCAGTTCACGGGGGACCGGGGAGCTGTTTTTT; CDR3: CASSRGTGELFF
D: TRBD2; V: TRBV7-2; size: .; J: TRBJ2-3; DNA: TGTGCCAGCAGCTCTTCTAGCGGGGGGGCCGCAGATACGCAGTATTTT; CDR3: CASSSSSGGAADTQYF
D: .; V: TRBV27; size: once; J: TRBJ2-2; DNA: TGTGCCAGCAGCCCCCGGGGTGACACCGGGGAGCTGTTTTTT; CDR3: CASSPRGDTGELFF
D: TRBD1; V: TRBV4-2; size: .; J: TRBJ1-2; DNA: TGTGCCAGCAGCCAACCTACAGGGGGTAATTATGGCTACACCTTC; CDR3: CASSQPTGGNYGYTF
D: TRBD1; V: TRBV5-5; size: .; J: TRBJ1-2; DNA: TGTGCCAGCAGCTTAACAGGGGCGGATGGGCGGTATGGCTACACCTTC; CDR3: CASSLTGADGRYGYTF
D: .; V: TRBV18; size: once; J: TRBJ2-7; DNA: TGTGCCAGCTCACCAGGTACGGGGAGAAGTGAGCAGTACTTC; CDR3: CASSPGTGRSEQYF
D: .; V: TRBV7-9; size: .; J: TRBJ1-2; DNA: TGTGCCAGCAGCCCAGACAGCCATGGCTACACCTTC; CDR3: CASSPDSHGYTF
D: TRBD1; V: TRBV7-6; size: .; J: TRBJ2-1; DNA: TGTGCCAGCAGCTTTATTACAGGGGATAGCTCCTACAATGAGCAGTTCTTC; CDR3: CASSFITGDSSYNEQFF
D: TRBD2; V: TRBV5-6; size: .; J: TRBJ2-5; DNA: TGTGCCAGCAGCTTGACCGGTAGCGGGGGGTTGGAGACCCAGTACTTC; CDR3: CASSLTGSGGLETQYF
D: .; V: TRBV2; size: .; J: TRBJ1-3; DNA: TGTGCCAGCAGTGCTATCTACTCTGGAAACACCATATATTTT; CDR3: CASSAIYSGNTIYF
D: TRBD1; V: TRBV5-6; size: .; J: TRBJ1-1; DNA: TGTGCCAGCAGCTTGGCGACAGGGGGAGCTTTCTTT; CDR3: CASSLATGGAFF
D: .; V: TRBV19; size: .; J: TRBJ2-7; DNA: TGTGCCAGTAGTACCAAATACGAGCAGTACTTC; CDR3: CASSTKYEQYF
D: .; V: TRBV4-1; size: .; J: TRBJ1-4; DNA: TGCGCCAGCAGCCAAGTACAGGGTTCTAATGAAAAACTGTTTTTT; CDR3: CASSQVQGSNEKLFF
D: TRBD2; V: TRBV6-5; size: once; J: TRBJ2-1; DNA: TGTGCCAGCAGTTACAGTAGCGGGTCATCCTACAATGAGCAGTTCTTC; CDR3: CASSYSSGSSYNEQFF
D: .; V: TRBV6-5; size: .; J: TRBJ2-3; DNA: TGTGCCAGCACCCAGGGGAGCCCAGGCCGTGATACGCAGTATTTT; CDR3: CASTQGSPGRDTQYF
D: .; V: TRBV19; size: .; J: TRBJ1-1; DNA: TGTGCCAGTAGTATAGGTCCAGGGATGAGTCACACTGAAGCTTTCTTT; CDR3: CASSIGPGMSHTEAFF
D: TRBD2; V: TRBV2; size: .; J: TRBJ2-3; DNA: TGTGCCAGCAGTGATAGTTCTAGCGGGGGGTACACAGATACGCAGTATTTT; CDR3: CASSDSSSGGYTDTQYF
D: TRBD1; V: TRBV11-3; size: .; J: TRBJ1-2; DNA: TGTGCCAGCAGCTGGCAGGGGGTAGGTGGCTACACCTTC; CDR3: CASSWQGVGGYTF
D: TRBD1; V: TRBV4-1; size: .; J: TRBJ1-1; DNA: TGCGCCAGCAGCCCGACAGGGACTGAAGCTTTCTTT; CDR3: CASSPTGTEAFF
D: .; V: TRBV30; size: .; J: TRBJ1-4; DNA: TGTGCCTGGAGTGGCGGCTATGAAAAACTGTTTTTT; CDR3: CAWSGGYEKLFF
D: TRBD2; V: TRBV5-4; size: .; J: TRBJ2-5; DNA: TGTGCCAGCAGCTTAGGTAGCGGGGGGCAAGAGACCCAGTACTTC; CDR3: CASSLGSGGQETQYF
D: TRBD1; V: TRBV11-3; size: .; J: TRBJ2-2; DNA: TGTGCCAGCAGCCCCGGGACAGGGAGTGCCGGGGAGCTGTTTTTT; CDR3: CASSPGTGSAGELFF
D: .; V: TRBV7-9; size: .; J: TRBJ1-5; DNA: TGTGCCAGCAGCTTATCCAGTAGCAATCAGCCCCAGCATTTT; CDR3: CASSLSSSNQPQHF